The rows below give T cell receptor beta chains drawn from one sample of a study of blood T cells in healthy people across ages. TCRdb recomputed calls from the 5' RACE reads with MiXCR, one row per CDR3 protein. The sample has 550,000 to 750,000 distinct CDR3 sequences, roughly 20% seen once. Sequencing used blood. These receptors originate from a man between 65 and 80 years old in good health. Each CDR3 is given with its conserved first and last residue. D genes are given only for firm matches. For some rows the clone size is stated as once, few or many, or as a class when expanded; others skip it.

D | J | V | size | DNA | CDR3
TRBD2 | TRBJ2-3 | TRBV9 | NA | TGTGCCAGCAGCGTAGAGCAAGCGGGAGGAGTCACAGATACGCAGTATTTT | CASSVEQAGGVTDTQYF
NA | TRBJ1-4 | TRBV28 | NA | TGTGCCAGCAGTTTATATCCGGGAGGTACACTGTTTTTT | CASSLYPGGTLFF
NA | TRBJ2-7 | TRBV4-3 | NA | TGCGCCAGCAGCCAAGAGTTCTCCTCATTCTCCTACGAGCAGTACTTC | CASSQEFSSFSYEQYF
TRBD1 | TRBJ2-7 | TRBV20-1 | few | TGCAGTGCTAGAATCGGACAGGGGCCCTACGAGCAGTACTTC | CSARIGQGPYEQYF
TRBD1 | TRBJ2-7 | TRBV5-1 | many | TGCGCCAGCAGCTTGGGACAGGGGAACTACGAGCAGTACTTC | CASSLGQGNYEQYF
TRBD2 | TRBJ2-7 | TRBV27 | few | TGTGCCAGCAGTGTAGCGGGGCCCCTGTACGAGCAGTACTTC | CASSVAGPLYEQYF
TRBD1 | TRBJ2-7 | TRBV5-1 | NA | TGCGCCAGCAGCTACCTAGGGGACAGCTCCTACGAGCAGTACTTC | CASSYLGDSSYEQYF
NA | TRBJ2-3 | TRBV12-3/TRBV12-4 | few | TGTGCCAGCAGTAAAGGCGGCGGGGAGACGCAGTATTTT | CASSKGGGETQYF
NA | TRBJ2-5 | TRBV6-5 | many | TGTGCCAGCGGTGGTAGCGGAGGGGAGACCCAGTACTTC | CASGGSGGETQYF
NA | TRBJ2-5 | TRBV7-3 | NA | TGTGCCAGCAGCTTATTGGGACCAGAGACCCAGTACTTC | CASSLLGPETQYF
NA | TRBJ2-5 | TRBV6-5 | NA | TGTGCCAGCAGTTACTGGCCGGGAGTGGAGACCCAGTACTTC | CASSYWPGVETQYF
NA | TRBJ1-6 | TRBV20-1 | few | TGCAGTGCTCCGAAAGACAGGTTCGATTCACCCCTCCACTTT | CSAPKDRFDSPLHF
NA | TRBJ1-1 | TRBV4-1 | few | TGCGCCAGCAGCCAAGATCGGTTAGGGGACACTGAAGCTTTCTTT | CASSQDRLGDTEAFF
NA | TRBJ1-1 | TRBV20-1 | few | TGCAGTGTGAGCGGCACTGAAGCTTTCTTT | CSVSGTEAFF
NA | TRBJ1-5 | TRBV6-2/TRBV6-3 | NA | TGTGCCAGCAGTTACACCAGGGATAATCAGCCCCAGCATTTT | CASSYTRDNQPQHF
NA | TRBJ2-7 | TRBV6-2/TRBV6-3 | few | TGTGCCAGCAGTCAGGGAGGCCACGAGCAGTACTTC | CASSQGGHEQYF
TRBD1 | TRBJ1-1 | TRBV4-1 | few | TGCGCCAGCAGCCTCTCTCCGGACAGGGACACTGAAGCTTTCTTT | CASSLSPDRDTEAFF
NA | TRBJ2-5 | TRBV3-1 | many | TGTGCCAGCAGCCAAGTCCGGGGATTCTGGGAGACCCAGTACTTC | CASSQVRGFWETQYF
TRBD2 | TRBJ2-5 | TRBV20-1 | NA | TGCAGTGCTAACCCAGCGGGAGTTGAAGAGACCCAGTACTTC | CSANPAGVEETQYF
NA | TRBJ1-5 | TRBV11-2 | NA | TGTGCCAGCAGCTCCGGCTTCAGTAATAATCAGACCCAGCATTTT | CASSSGFSNNQTQHF
NA | TRBJ2-2 | TRBV7-6 | few | TGTGCCAGCAGCTTACCGGGACAAAGATCCGGGGAGCTGTTTTTT | CASSLPGQRSGELFF
TRBD1 | TRBJ2-3 | TRBV20-1 | NA | TGCAGTGCTAGATCGGGACAGGGCGTTCCAGATACGCAGTATTTT | CSARSGQGVPDTQYF
TRBD2 | TRBJ2-5 | TRBV3-1 | NA | TGTGCCAGCAGCTCTCGGACTAGGGAGACCCAGTACTTC | CASSSRTRETQYF
NA | TRBJ2-2 | TRBV24-1 | NA | TGTGCCACCGCCCAGTACACCGGGGAGCTGTTTTTT | CATAQYTGELFF
NA | TRBJ1-4 | TRBV2 | few | TGTGCCAGCAGTGAGCCCCCTTCGGGGGCTGGTGAAAAACTGTTTTTT | CASSEPPSGAGEKLFF
NA | TRBJ1-4 | TRBV4-3 | many | TGCGCCAGCAGCCAAGGTCTCAGGGCGGAAAAACTGTTTTTT | CASSQGLRAEKLFF
TRBD2 | TRBJ2-1 | TRBV29-1 | NA | TGCAGCGTGACCGGGACTACGAACCACGATGAGCAGTTCTTC | CSVTGTTNHDEQFF
NA | TRBJ1-6 | TRBV25-1 | NA | TGTGCCAGCAGTGAAGGAGCGTTACCCCTCCACTTT | CASSEGALPLHF
TRBD1 | TRBJ2-2 | TRBV12-3/TRBV12-4 | NA | TGTGCCAGCAGTTTAGCGGACAGGGCCGGGGAGCTGTTTTTT | CASSLADRAGELFF
TRBD2 | TRBJ2-1 | TRBV29-1 | NA | TGCAGCGTCCCCCTGACTAGCGGGGACAATGAGCAGTTCTTC | CSVPLTSGDNEQFF
TRBD2 | TRBJ2-4 | TRBV24-1 | few | TGTGCCACCTCGACTAGCGGGAGGGGGGGAAACATTCAGTACTTC | CATSTSGRGGNIQYF
TRBD2 | TRBJ2-2 | TRBV20-1 | few | TGCAGTGCTAAAACTAGCGGGAGGGCCGACACCGGGGAGCTGTTTTTT | CSAKTSGRADTGELFF
NA | TRBJ2-5 | TRBV7-2 | NA | TGTGCCAGCAGCTCCCCTCAGGCGCGAGCAGAGACCCAGTACTTC | CASSSPQARAETQYF
TRBD2 | TRBJ2-3 | TRBV7-9 | many | TGTGCCAGCAGCCCCTTAGCGGGAGCTGATACGCAGTATTTT | CASSPLAGADTQYF
NA | TRBJ2-3 | TRBV2 | NA | TGTGCCAGCACGGTCAGGGATACAGATACGCAGTATTTT | CASTVRDTDTQYF
TRBD2 | TRBJ2-1 | TRBV15 | NA | TGTGCCACCAGCAGAGCGGGAGGGGCCTACAATGAGCAGTTCTTC | CATSRAGGAYNEQFF